This passage covers 26 T cell receptor beta chains from one sample sequenced in a study of blood T cell repertoires in COVID-19. Method: immunoSEQ multiplex PCR; TCRdb's copy keeps in-frame clones and lacks some. The table includes more than 60,000 clones, about 90% detected once. Sequenced sample: peripheral blood. These TCRs come from a human donor in a cohort sampled during active COVID-19.

V usage is TRBV9 and J usage is TRBJ2-7; TRBD1 matches 9 bases. V was clipped by 4 bases and J by 2 bases; unmatched bases: 7. This CDR3 contains 15 residues. Germline assignment: CDR1 SGDLS and CDR2 YYNGEE. The CDR3 nucleotides are TGTGCCAGCAGCCGACAGGGGGTCAACACCTACGAGCAGTACTTC. It yields the protein CASSRQGVNTYEQYF.

A few counts support this clone. DNA of the CDR3: TGTGCCAGCAACACGCAGGGCTACGAGCAGTACTTC. This gives the protein CASNTQGYEQYF. J is TRBJ2-7 and V is TRBV3-1 (or the pseudogene TRBV3-2); weak D call: TRBD1 (5 bases). The V end lost 7 bases, the J end lost 3 bases, and 10 bases lay between the germline ends. This CDR3 is built from 12 residues. Germline lookup yields CDR1 LGHDT and CDR2 YNNKEL (reference sequence).

J is TRBJ2-1 and V is TRBV19, with TRBD2 matching 12 bases. After removal of 5 bases from V and 12 bases from J, the junction contained 14 bases not matched to a gene. The germline CDR1 and CDR2 sequences are LNHDA and SQIVND (reference sequence). The CDR3 runs 16 residues. The CDR3 DNA sequence: TGTGCCAGTAGTCCCCGGACTAGCGGGACCCTCCAAGCGCAGTTCTTC. It is translated as CASSPRTSGTLQAQFF. The full variable domain, with the rest looked up from reference TRBV19 and TRBJ2-1, is DGGITQSPKYLFRKEGQNVTLSCEQNLNHDAMYWYRQDPGQGLRLIYYSQIVNDFQKGDIAEGYSVSREKKESFPLTVTSAQKNPTAFYLCASSPRTSGTLQAQFFGPGTRLTVL.

This clone was seen only once. V usage is TRBV5-1 and J usage is TRBJ2-2; possible D gene TRBD2, 5 bases. The CDR3 contains 15 residues. Trimming took off 2 bases at V and 5 bases at J, with 13 bases between the two ends. The germline V gene encodes CDR1 SGHRS and CDR2 YFSETQ. The CDR3 nucleotides read TGCGCCAGCAGCTTAATGGGGAGTCGAACCGGGGAGCTGTTTTTT. Residues: CASSLMGSRTGELFF.

V gene TRBV6-2 or TRBV6-3 combines with J gene TRBJ1-6; D not resolved. The CDR3 runs 14 residues. The germline gives CDR1 MNHEY, CDR2 SVGEGT. V was trimmed by 3 bases and J by 7 bases, leaving 10 bases between them. CDR3 sequence reads: CASSYLVKNSPLHF. The CDR3 DNA sequence: TGTGCCAGCAGTTATTTAGTGAAGAATTCACCCCTCCACTTT.

V is TRBV7-8 and J is TRBJ2-3, with D possibly TRBD2 on 5 matching bases. The CDR3 runs to 16 residues. Germline-derived CDR1 and CDR2 are SGHVS and FQNEAQ. V was cut by 0 bases and J by 4 bases, with 14 bases left in between. The CDR3: CASSLAPSLRADTQYF. The CDR3 DNA sequence: TGTGCCAGCAGCTTAGCGCCTAGCTTAAGGGCAGATACGCAGTATTTT.

This chain uses TRBV4-1 with TRBJ2-7; TRBD2 matches at 9 bases. Looked up from germline, CDR1 is MGHRA and CDR2 is YSYEKL. The ends lost 4 bases at V and 1 base at J; junction bases unmatched: 11. The CDR3 extends over 17 amino acids. CDR3 DNA: TGCGCCAGCAGCCGCCTCTTAAGCGGGGGGACATCCTACGAGCAGTACTTC. This encodes CASSRLLSGGTSYEQYF.

This clone was counted ten times or more. This sequence joins TRBV6-1 and TRBJ2-3, with TRBD2 matching over 11 bases. The CDR3 is 17 amino acids. Trimming removed 4 bases from V and 4 bases from J; junction bases left unmatched: 10. Germline V gene data show CDR1 as MNHNS and CDR2 as SASEGT. In DNA, the CDR3 is TGTGCCAGCAGTGTCCCGGGACTAGCGGAGAAGGCAGATACGCAGTATTTT. Translated: CASSVPGLAEKADTQYF.

The chain carries TRBV29-1 and TRBJ1-1, with D possibly TRBD1 on 5 matching bases. The CDR3 is 12 amino acids. V was trimmed by 3 bases and J by 3 bases, leaving 8 bases between them. Germline-derived CDR1 and CDR2 are SQVTM and ANQGSEA. CDR3 DNA sequence: TGCAGCGTTGAGGGGGGATACACTGAAGCTTTCTTT. Its translation is CSVEGGYTEAFF.

Written as DNA, the CDR3 is TGTGCCAGCAGCTTAGAGGCAGGCATTAATGAAAAACTGTTTTTT. Translation gives CASSLEAGINEKLFF. The V call is TRBV11-2, the J call TRBJ1-4; D ambiguous. Germline V gives CDR1 SGHAT, CDR2 FQNNGV. The V and J ends lost 0 bases and 4 bases respectively, with 9 bases between them. This CDR3 is built from 15 residues.

Written as DNA, the CDR3 is TGTGCTAGTGGTTTTGGGCAGGGGATCTCTGGAAACACCATATATTTT. Translating gives CASGFGQGISGNTIYF. This chain links TRBV12-5 with TRBJ1-3, with D maybe TRBD1 (6 bases). V was shortened by 3 bases and J by 0 bases, with 12 bases between the two germline ends. CDR3 length: 16 residues. Per germline, CDR1 LGHNT and CDR2 FRNRAP.

The CDR3 DNA reads as TGTGCCAGCAGCCTTAGGCCACCGGGACAGGACTTACTAAGCTCCTACGAGCAGTACTTC. Its protein is CASSLRPPGQDLLSSYEQYF. The V call is TRBV7-8, the J call TRBJ2-7; 8 nucleotides line up with TRBD1. Germline V CDR1 and CDR2: SGHVS, FQNEAQ. The V and J ends lost 5 bases and 0 bases, in that order; junction bases with no gene match: 21. The CDR3 extends over 20 amino acids.

The chain's CDR3 is CASSSQGRGNYGYTF. CDR3 sequence (DNA): TGTGCCAGCAGCTCCCAAGGACGGGGGAACTATGGCTACACCTTC. The V call is TRBV5-4, the J call TRBJ1-2; D is perhaps TRBD1 (5 bases). The CDR3 spans 15 residues. Trimming took 3 bases from V and 2 from J, leaving 14 bases between them. The germline gives CDR1 SGHNT, CDR2 YYREEE (reference sequence).

The chain has TRBV5-4 and TRBJ2-5; a weak D match, TRBD1 (5 bases). This CDR3 contains 16 residues. V dropped 0 bases and J dropped 5 bases, with 17 bases sitting between them. The germline V gene encodes CDR1 SGHNT and CDR2 YYREEE (reference sequence). The DNA for the CDR3 is TGTGCCAGCAGCTTGGATCCGGACATTACGAGGGAGACCCAGTACTTC. Protein sequence: CASSLDPDITRETQYF. The complete variable domain, with remaining parts taken from reference TRBV5-4 and TRBJ2-5, reads ETGVTQSPTHLIKTRGQQVTLRCSSQSGHNTVSWYQQALGQGPQFIFQYYREEENGRGNFPPRFSGLQFPNYSSELNVNALELDDSALYLCASSLDPDITRETQYFGPGTRLLVL.

The chain is built from TRBV6-2 or TRBV6-3 and TRBJ2-1; 8 bases fit TRBD2. Looked up from germline, CDR1 is MNHEY and CDR2 is SVGEGT. The J segment lost 7 bases and the V segment lost 0 bases, leaving 5 bases of the junction unmatched. The CDR3 consists of 15 residues. The CDR3 is CASSYSGLAGNEQFF. The CDR3 coding sequence is TGTGCCAGCAGTTACTCTGGACTAGCCGGGAATGAGCAGTTCTTC.

The rearrangement uses TRBV6-5 and TRBJ1-6; no firm D call. Germline V lookup: CDR1 MNHEY, CDR2 SVGAGI. There are 11 residues in the CDR3. Trimming shortened V by 9 bases and J by 3 bases, and 3 bases separated the two germline ends. The CDR3 bases are TGTGCCAGTCGCTATAATTCACCCCTCCACTTT. Amino acids: CASRYNSPLHF.

The rearrangement links TRBV6-5 to TRBJ2-7, with 8 bases that match TRBD2. The V gene's germline CDR1 is MNHEY and CDR2 SVGAGI. The CDR3 is made up of 16 amino acids. V lost 2 bases, J lost 2 bases, and 8 bases stayed unmatched. CDR3 in DNA: TGTGCCAGCAGTTACGGCTTTGCGGGGGGTGCCTACGAGCAGTACTTC. This sequence encodes CASSYGFAGGAYEQYF.

V gene TRBV6-5 combines with J gene TRBJ1-4; 9 bases align to TRBD1. This CDR3 is built from 14 residues. The J segment lost 8 bases and the V segment lost 6 bases, leaving 7 bases of the junction unmatched. CDR1 is MNHEY and CDR2 is SVGAGI in the germline V gene. The CDR3 sequence is CASRTGGTEEKLFF. The CDR3 DNA reads as TGTGCCAGCAGAACAGGGGGCACTGAGGAAAAACTGTTTTTT.

This clone came up once. The rearrangement links TRBV7-6 to TRBJ2-3; 9 positions match TRBD1. V lost 4 bases, J lost 2 bases, and 4 bases stayed unmatched. Germline V lookup: CDR1 SGHVS, CDR2 FNYEAQ. The CDR3 has 15 residues. The CDR3 sequence is CASSWTGDNTDTQYF. In nucleotides, the CDR3 is TGTGCCAGCAGCTGGACAGGGGATAACACAGATACGCAGTATTTT.

V gene TRBV7-8 combines with J gene TRBJ1-5; D not certain. V shed 6 bases and J shed 5 bases, with 26 bases lying between them. The CDR3 is made up of 18 amino acids. Germline V gene data show CDR1 as SGHVS and CDR2 as FQNEAQ. CDR3 loop: CASRSNADLLQSDQPQHF. CDR3 in DNA: TGTGCCAGCAGATCTAACGCAGATCTACTACAATCTGATCAGCCCCAGCATTTT.

This clone came up once. V is TRBV9 and J is TRBJ2-7; 12 positions match TRBD2. Trimming at V came to 4 bases and at J to 2 bases, leaving 4 bases not matched to a gene. This CDR3 spans 15 amino acids. Germline values: CDR1 SGDLS, CDR2 YYNGEE. CDR3 DNA: TGTGCCAGCAGCCCGGGACTAGCGGGCCCCTACGAGCAGTACTTC. Its protein product is CASSPGLAGPYEQYF. Full variable domain (missing parts from reference TRBV9 and TRBJ2-7): DSGVTQTPKHLITATGQRVTLRCSPRSGDLSVYWYQQSLDQGLQFLIQYYNGEERAKGNILERFSAQQFPDLHSELNLSSLELGDSALYFCASSPGLAGPYEQYFGPGTRLTVT.

The chain employs TRBV6-5 and TRBJ1-5; D is unresolved. Trimming took off 0 bases at V and 3 bases at J, with 9 bases between the two ends. CDR1 and CDR2 (germline): MNHEY, SVGAGI. This CDR3 contains 15 residues. The CDR3: CASSYSGRNNQPQHF. As DNA, the CDR3 is TGTGCCAGCAGTTACTCGGGCAGAAACAATCAGCCCCAGCATTTT.

The chain has TRBV7-2 and TRBJ1-5, with 7 bases fitting TRBD1. CDR1 and CDR2 (germline): SGHTA, FQGNSA. J was trimmed by 2 bases and V by 2 bases; bases with no gene match: 9. CDR3 length equals 17 residues. CDR3 sequence reads: CASSLLGQAGGNQPQHF. CDR3 DNA: TGTGCCAGCAGCTTACTCGGACAGGCAGGAGGCAATCAGCCCCAGCATTTT.

This rearrangement joins TRBV5-1 to TRBJ1-1, with D possibly matching TRBD1 (5 bases). CDR3 length: 14 residues. Germline lookup yields CDR1 SGHRS and CDR2 YFSETQ. The ends were cut back, 4 bases at V and 1 base at J, with 11 bases in the middle. CDR3 nucleotides: TGCGCCAGCAGCCCCTGGACATCGAACACTGAAGCTTTCTTT. Its protein product is CASSPWTSNTEAFF.

V usage is TRBV3-1 (or the pseudogene TRBV3-2) and J usage is TRBJ1-2, with D unresolved. The CDR3 is made up of 15 amino acids. Germline V gene lookup returns CDR1 LGHDT and CDR2 YNNKEL (reference sequence). V was trimmed by 5 bases and J by 3 bases, leaving 16 bases between them. In DNA, the CDR3 is TGTGCCAGCAGCTTCAGTATGACTATTGACTATGGCTACACCTTC. Translation: CASSFSMTIDYGYTF.

This clone was seen a single time. The chain carries TRBV3-1 (or the pseudogene TRBV3-2) and TRBJ2-4, with 7 bases aligning to TRBD1. The CDR3 runs 16 residues. The V gene end was trimmed by 1 base and the J gene end by 5 bases; junction bases not matched to a gene: 8. From germline, CDR1 is LGHDT and CDR2 YNNKEL (reference sequence). CDR3 in DNA: TGTGCCAGCAGCCAAGGGGCCGGGACAGCTCAAAACATTCAGTACTTC. Amino acid sequence: CASSQGAGTAQNIQYF.